This T cell receptor beta chain was sequenced for a study of blood T cells in healthy people across ages. This clonotype was observed a handful of times. What it binds is unknown. The CDR3 spans 14 residues. The V gene lost 6 bases and the J gene lost 2 bases, with 11 bases spanning the gap. Germline values: CDR1 KGHSH, CDR2 LQKENI. Donors each provided around 10 milliliters of peripheral blood. Whole-study results and caveats: In long-lived donors, naive CD4+ cell counts and diversity exceeded those of aged donors. Diversity figures based on one million T cells were deemed too low.

Primed by a sample-barcoded 5' primer and a J-beta primer mix, a second PCR proceeded for about 7 to 11 cycles. Each sample yielded at least 3 million CDR3-containing paired-end reads. One entry per CDR3 protein results from TCRdb running MiXCR on the 5' RACE reads. Of around 1,700,000 distinct CDR3 sequences listed, 28% were seen once; the top ten hold around 7.7%. The chain employs TRBV18 and TRBJ1-5; possibly TRBD1 for D (5 bases). This clonotype originated in a woman aged 25 to 39 in good health. The sample comprised blood. CDR3: CASSGTPGNQPQHF. DNA of the CDR3: TGTGCCAGCTCCGGGACGCCGGGCAATCAGCCCCAGCATTTT.